A single T cell receptor beta chain is shown here with its context. The antigen remains undetermined. In the same sample, other DNA sequences code for this CDR3. Trimming left V 0 bases short and J 2 bases short, with 8 bases between. CDR1 is SGHDT and CDR2 is YYEEEE in the germline V gene. The CDR3 extends over 14 amino acids. These data are taken from a study of shared clonotypes between healthy human individuals. CD8 cells regarded as naive lacked CD45RO, were positively chosen for CCR7, and omitted terminally differentiated effector memory CD45RA+ cells. Data came from immunoSEQ multiplex PCR; TCRdb stores just in-frame clones and leaves some out. The table records nearly 2 million clones, about 95% of them present only once. Study outcomes and limitations: Naive subsets generally had larger estimated richness than memory subsets. Expectations were that clonotype sharing among donors would be affected by sequencing depth.

The source is a young man in good health. The chain carries TRBV5-6 and TRBJ2-5; tentatively, D is TRBD1 (5 bases). The sample was naive CD8+ T cells sorted from blood. Here the CDR3 DNA reads TGTGCCAGCAGCTTGGGAGACAGTCAAGAGACCCAGTACTTC. Translating gives CASSLGDSQETQYF. The full variable domain, completed using reference TRBV5-6 and TRBJ2-5, is DAGVTQSPTHLIKTRGQQVTLRCSPKSGHDTVSWYQQALGQGPQFIFQYYEEEERQRGNFPDRFSGHQFPNYSSELNVNALLLGDSALYLCASSLGDSQETQYFGPGTRLLVL.